The 23 T cell receptor beta chains in this list originate from one sample, sequenced in a study of blood T cell repertoires in COVID-19. Method: immunoSEQ multiplex PCR; TCRdb's copy keeps in-frame clones and lacks some. The sample contains fewer than 450,000 clones, around 87% of which appear only once. Material: peripheral blood. Source of these receptors: a woman aged 50 to 65 with COVID-19, enrolled during active disease.

A few counts support this clone. The chain is built from TRBV6-1 and TRBJ1-1; tentative D call: TRBD1 (6 bases). The CDR3 contains 15 residues. V was cut by 3 bases and J by 4 bases, with 15 bases left in between. CDR1 is MNHNS, CDR2 SASEGT, per germline. For the CDR3, the DNA is TGTGCCAGCAGTGACCGCACAGGGTTGATCACTGAAGCTTTCTTT. Protein product: CASSDRTGLITEAFF.

The chain joins TRBV7-9 to TRBJ2-1, with a tentative D call TRBD1 (6 bases). Germline V CDR1 and CDR2: SEHNR, FQNEAQ (reference sequence). V shed 1 base and J shed 7 bases, with 8 bases lying between them. The CDR3 covers 13 residues. The CDR3 spells CASSLGTANEQFF. The CDR3 nucleotides are TGTGCCAGCAGCTTAGGGACAGCTAATGAGCAGTTCTTC.

V is TRBV5-1 and J is TRBJ2-3; TRBD2 matches 10 bases. The CDR3 spans 17 residues. V shed 4 bases, J shed 0 bases, and the junction held 8 bases outside the gene matches. Germline V gene sequence: CDR1 SGHRS, CDR2 YFSETQ. CDR3 sequence: CASSRSSGSVSTDTQYF. The CDR3 DNA reads as TGCGCCAGCAGCCGCTCTAGCGGGAGTGTTAGCACAGATACGCAGTATTTT.

The V call is TRBV3-1 (or the pseudogene TRBV3-2), the J call TRBJ2-5; no reliable D call. Per the germline V gene, CDR1 is LGHDT and CDR2 is YNNKEL (reference sequence). Trimming took off 0 bases at V and 5 bases at J, with 7 bases between the two ends. This CDR3 contains 13 residues. The CDR3 here is CASSQDPKETQYF. In DNA, the CDR3 is TGTGCCAGCAGCCAAGATCCTAAGGAGACCCAGTACTTC.

The chain joins TRBV15 to TRBJ2-3; 9 bases are shared with TRBD2. In germline, CDR1 is LNHNV, CDR2 YYDKDF (reference sequence). The length of the CDR3 is 17 residues. The junction had 5 bases not matched to a gene; V was cut back by 0 bases and J by 1 base. The CDR3 coding sequence is TGTGCCACCAGCAGAGAACCCAAGCGGGAGGGCACAGATACGCAGTATTTT. It yields the protein CATSREPKREGTDTQYF.

This chain links TRBV4-2 with TRBJ2-7, with 8 nucleotides matching TRBD2. Germline V CDR1 and CDR2: LGHNA, YNFKEQ. J was trimmed by 4 bases and V by 5 bases; bases with no gene match: 1. The CDR3 has 12 residues. The CDR3 DNA reads as TGTGCCAGCAGCGCTAGCGGGTACGAGCAGTACTTC. This gives the protein CASSASGYEQYF.

The chain carries TRBV5-1 and TRBJ2-1; TRBD1 agrees at 7 bases. Germline V gene sequence: CDR1 SGHRS, CDR2 YFSETQ. The V segment lost 0 bases and the J segment 7 bases; nucleotides outside the gene matches: 7. This CDR3 has 15 residues. CDR3 residues: CASSLGTGRSNEQFF. The CDR3 DNA reads as TGCGCCAGCAGCTTGGGGACAGGACGCTCAAATGAGCAGTTCTTC.

V is TRBV24-1 and J is TRBJ1-4; 9 positions agree with TRBD1. The germline V gene has CDR1 KGHDR and CDR2 SFDVKD. Unmatched junction bases numbered 19, after V lost 3 bases and J lost 0 bases. The CDR3 length is 22 residues. The DNA for the CDR3 is TGTGCCACCAGTGATACCTCTCAAAAACCGGGACAGGGAGTTGCAACTAATGAAAAACTGTTTTTT. Amino acids: CATSDTSQKPGQGVATNEKLFF.

This clone has just one count. This chain links TRBV6-5 with TRBJ2-1; TRBD2 matches at 10 bases. V was clipped by 2 bases and J by 8 bases; unmatched bases: 9. The CDR3 runs 16 residues. Per the germline V gene, CDR1 is MNHEY and CDR2 is SVGAGI. The CDR3 coding sequence is TGTGCCAGCAGTTACCTAAGGGCTAGCGGGAGAGATGAGCAGTTCTTC. Its protein is CASSYLRASGRDEQFF.

The chain uses TRBV2 and TRBJ1-2; maybe TRBD1 (6 bases). The CDR3 is made up of 15 amino acids. V was clipped by 7 bases and J by 0 bases, with 15 bases between them. Germline-derived CDR1 and CDR2 are SNHLY and FYNNEI. CDR3 nucleotides: TGTGCCAGCACCCTACAGGGAAGCTCTAACTATGGCTACACCTTC. It translates to CASTLQGSSNYGYTF. The variable domain in full, completed from reference TRBV2 and TRBJ1-2, reads EPEVTQTPSHQVTQMGQEVILRCVPISNHLYFYWYRQILGQKVEFLVSFYNNEISEKSEIFDDQFSVERPDGSNFTLKIRSTKLEDSAMYFCASTLQGSSNYGYTFGSGTRLTVV.

V gene TRBV2 combines with J gene TRBJ2-2, with a possible D match to TRBD1 (6 bases). CDR3 length: 13 residues. V lost 8 bases to trimming and J lost 4 bases, with 11 bases between them. The germline gives CDR1 SNHLY, CDR2 FYNNEI. Here the CDR3 DNA reads TGTGCCAGCTTAACAGGGTTCACCGGGGAGCTGTTTTTT. Its protein product is CASLTGFTGELFF.

The V and J genes are TRBV14 and TRBJ2-2, with D possibly TRBD2 on 6 matching bases. V lost 1 base to trimming and J lost 6 bases, with 15 bases between them. CDR1 SGHDN and CDR2 FVKESK come from the germline V gene. This CDR3 has 16 amino acids. The CDR3 reads CASSQVGGSTAGELFF. DNA for the CDR3: TGTGCCAGCAGCCAAGTGGGAGGCAGTACCGCCGGGGAGCTGTTTTTT.

CDR3 DNA sequence: TGTGCCAGCAGGGACAGGCCTTATCAGCCCCAGCATTTT. Translation: CASRDRPYQPQHF. The chain links TRBV28 to TRBJ1-5, with 7 nucleotides matching TRBD1. The CDR3 loop spans 13 amino acids. The V segment lost 6 bases and the J segment 5 bases; nucleotides outside the gene matches: 4. The germline V gene has CDR1 MDHEN and CDR2 SYDVKM. The full variable domain, rest sourced from reference TRBV28 and TRBJ1-5, is DVKVTQSSRYLVKRTGEKVFLECVQDMDHENMFWYRQDPGLGLRLIYFSYDVKMKEKGDIPEGYSVSREKKERFSLILESASTNQTSMYLCASRDRPYQPQHFGDGTRLSIL.

The V call is TRBV19, the J call TRBJ1-2; TRBD1 agrees at 7 bases. The V gene end was trimmed by 8 bases and the J gene end by 4 bases; junction bases not matched to a gene: 13. Germline values: CDR1 LNHDA, CDR2 SQIVND (reference sequence). The CDR3 extends over 15 amino acids. The CDR3 DNA follows: TGTGCCAGTCTCCCTCGACAGGGAGGAATCTATGGCTACACCTTC. Its protein is CASLPRQGGIYGYTF.

This sequence joins TRBV3-1 (or the pseudogene TRBV3-2) and TRBJ1-6; the match to TRBD1 covers 7 bases. Per germline, CDR1 LGHDT and CDR2 YNNKEL (reference sequence). V shed 2 bases, J shed 6 bases, and the junction held 1 base outside the gene matches. This CDR3 comprises 14 residues. This CDR3 reads CASSQPGGNSPLHF. The DNA of the CDR3 is TGTGCCAGCAGCCAACCAGGGGGTAATTCACCCCTCCACTTT.

J is TRBJ2-7 and V is TRBV19; D possibly corresponds to TRBD2 (6 bases). Germline V gene lookup returns CDR1 LNHDA and CDR2 SQIVND (reference sequence). Trimming left V 1 base short and J 6 bases short, with 19 bases between. CDR3 size: 16 residues. The CDR3 sequence: CASSIVPPGGGGEQYF. The CDR3 DNA reads TGTGCCAGTAGTATAGTCCCCCCCGGGGGTGGAGGCGAGCAGTACTTC. Together with reference TRBV19 and TRBJ2-7, the CDR3 gives the full variable domain: DGGITQSPKYLFRKEGQNVTLSCEQNLNHDAMYWYRQDPGQGLRLIYYSQIVNDFQKGDIAEGYSVSREKKESFPLTVTSAQKNPTAFYLCASSIVPPGGGGEQYFGPGTRLTVT.

The chain joins TRBV24-1 to TRBJ2-1; D not certain. The CDR3 has 14 amino acids. Trimming stripped 10 bases from V and 7 bases from J, with 19 bases between. CDR1 and CDR2 from the germline V gene are KGHDR and SFDVKD. CDR3 nucleotide sequence: TGTGCCACTTACACAGTGTTGTTCGAGAATGAGCAGTTCTTC. Translated: CATYTVLFENEQFF.

CDR3 DNA sequence: TGTGCCAGCAGCCAAGACATGGACAGGGACACTGAAGCTTTCTTT. Translated: CASSQDMDRDTEAFF. The chain is built from TRBV11-3 and TRBJ1-1; 8 bases fit TRBD1. Losses at the gene ends were 5 bases for V and 3 bases for J; bases not matched to a gene: 8. Per the germline V gene, CDR1 is SGHNT and CDR2 is YENEEA. This CDR3 contains 15 residues.

This clone was observed once. The V gene is TRBV30, the J gene TRBJ1-1, with 7 bases fitting TRBD1. V gave up 0 bases and J gave up 6 bases; unmatched junction bases: 7. The CDR3 runs 14 residues. CDR1 is GTSNPN and CDR2 is SVGIG in the germline V gene (reference sequence). DNA of the CDR3: TGTGCCTGGAGTGTAAAGGGGGCTGTTCCTGAAGCTTTCTTT. Protein: CAWSVKGAVPEAFF.

The V call is TRBV6-4, the J call TRBJ2-2; 8 bases match TRBD1. The CDR3 loop spans 22 amino acids. The trim removed 2 bases at V and 0 bases at J, leaving 20 bases unmatched. Per germline, CDR1 MRHNA and CDR2 SNTAGT. CDR3 coding DNA: TGTGCCAGCAGTGACGGACAGGGATCCGAGTACGTGCAGTCCGCGAACACCGGGGAGCTGTTTTTT. Translation: CASSDGQGSEYVQSANTGELFF.

The sample holds a few counts of this clone. This chain uses TRBV11-3 with TRBJ1-3, with D possibly matching TRBD1 (6 bases). CDR3 size: 16 residues. The germline V gene has CDR1 SGHNT and CDR2 YENEEA. Trimming left V 4 bases short and J 1 base short, with 14 bases between. CDR3 in amino acids: CASSSRTEKSGNTIYF. The CDR3 DNA is TGTGCCAGCAGCTCACGGACAGAAAAGTCTGGAAACACCATATATTTT.

Only a few counts were recorded for this clone. The chain uses TRBV19 and TRBJ1-1; 9 bases line up with TRBD1. CDR3 length equals 13 residues. Trimming cost V 7 bases and J 5 bases; bases outside gene matches: 5. CDR1 and CDR2 (germline): LNHDA, SQIVND (reference sequence). Written as DNA, the CDR3 is TGTGCCAGTATGGGACAGGGAGGGACTGAAGCTTTCTTT. It codes for CASMGQGGTEAFF.

The J gene is TRBJ2-7, the V gene TRBV7-6; D not resolved. The V gene's germline CDR1 is SGHVS and CDR2 FNYEAQ. The CDR3 contains 11 residues. Trimming left V 4 bases short and J 5 bases short, with 6 bases between. CDR3 nucleotide sequence: TGTGCCAGCAGCTCCCAAAACGAGCAGTACTTC. It codes for CASSSQNEQYF. The entire variable domain, with the rest obtained from reference TRBV7-6 and TRBJ2-7, is as follows: GAGVSQSPRYKVTKRGQDVALRCDPISGHVSLYWYRQALGQGPEFLTYFNYEAQQDKSGLPNDRFSAERPEGSISTLTIQRTEQRDSAMYRCASSSQNEQYFGPGTRLTVT.